What follows are 10 T cell receptor beta chains derived from one specimen sequenced in a study of blood T cell repertoires in COVID-19. The protocol was immunoSEQ multiplex PCR, while the TCRdb copy is restricted to in-frame clones and leaves out a portion. The sample lists roughly 220,000 clones, 65% to 85% occurring once. The sample comprised PBMCs or T cells enriched from blood (not recorded which). The receptor set was obtained from a woman between 35 and 50 years old who had recovered from COVID-19.

This clone was seen just once. This chain links TRBV10-3 with TRBJ1-6; 7 bases align to TRBD1. Germline V gives CDR1 ENHRY, CDR2 SYGVKD. The CDR3 covers 15 residues. The V and J ends lost 2 bases and 6 bases, in that order; junction bases with no gene match: 4. CDR3 bases: TGTGCCATCAGTGAGGACAGGGTTGGTAATTCACCCCTCCACTTT. Its protein product is CAISEDRVGNSPLHF.

J is TRBJ2-2 and V is TRBV14; tentative D call: TRBD1 (5 bases). V dropped 2 bases and J dropped 5 bases, with 24 bases sitting between them. CDR1 and CDR2 from the germline V gene are SGHDN and FVKESK. The CDR3 is made up of 19 amino acids. CDR3 region: CASSQSPGSGLYMTGELFF. CDR3 coding DNA: TGTGCCAGCAGCCAATCCCCAGGGTCCGGTCTTTACATGACCGGGGAGCTGTTTTTT.

The chain is built from TRBV6-5 and TRBJ2-5, with D perhaps TRBD2 (5 bases). With 2 bases removed from V and 5 bases from J, the gap between germline ends came to 9 bases. The CDR3 covers 13 residues. Looked up from germline, CDR1 is MNHEY and CDR2 is SVGAGI. DNA for the CDR3: TGTGCCAGCAGTTACGAGGGCTCCGAGACCCAGTACTTC. Protein product: CASSYEGSETQYF.

CDR3 DNA sequence: TGTGCCATCAATCCAGGAAGTAATTCACCCCTCCACTTT. Amino acids: CAINPGSNSPLHF. This chain uses TRBV10-3 with TRBJ1-6; D not resolved. The CDR3 runs to 13 residues. The germline V gene has CDR1 ENHRY and CDR2 SYGVKD. V was shortened by 7 bases and J by 6 bases, with 10 bases between the two germline ends.

This rearrangement joins TRBV5-1 to TRBJ1-6, with TRBD1 matching 9 bases. CDR1 and CDR2 from the germline V gene are SGHRS and YFSETQ. This CDR3 has 15 residues. V shed 4 bases and J 10 bases; nucleotides not matched to a gene: 9. CDR3 sequence reads: CASSEGQGINSPLHF. CDR3 bases: TGCGCCAGCAGCGAGGGACAGGGAATCAACTCACCCCTCCACTTT. Complete variable domain (other parts from reference TRBV5-1 and TRBJ1-6): KAGVTQTPRYLIKTRGQQVTLSCSPISGHRSVSWYQQTPGQGLQFLFEYFSETQRNKGNFPGRFSGRQFSNSRSEMNVSTLELGDSALYLCASSEGQGINSPLHFGNGTRLTVT.

The CDR3 DNA is TGTGCCAGCAGCTTAGCGCTAGGTCAGCCCCAGCATTTT. As protein: CASSLALGQPQHF. The genes are TRBV7-8 and TRBJ1-5; D gene ambiguous. V was pared by 0 bases and J by 6 bases, with 6 bases between. Germline V CDR1 and CDR2: SGHVS, FQNEAQ. This CDR3 has 13 residues. Drawing the rest from reference TRBV7-8 and TRBJ1-5, the complete variable domain is GAGVSQSPRYKVAKRGQDVALRCDPISGHVSLFWYQQALGQGPEFLTYFQNEAQLDKSGLPSDRFFAERPEGSVSTLKIQRTQQEDSAVYLCASSLALGQPQHFGDGTRLSIL.

This chain joins TRBV6-5 and TRBJ1-2, with unresolved D. Germline lookup yields CDR1 MNHEY and CDR2 SVGAGI. The CDR3 runs 15 residues. Between the trimmed V and J ends, which lost 4 bases and 4 bases, there was a span of 16 bases. The CDR3 bases are TGTGCCAGCAGTTCCCTTACGGGAGGGTTCTATGGCTACACCTTC. Protein: CASSSLTGGFYGYTF.

The chain uses TRBV4-1 and TRBJ2-6; tentative D call: TRBD2 (6 bases). The germline V gene has CDR1 MGHRA and CDR2 YSYEKL. The V end lost 0 bases, the J end lost 0 bases, and 21 bases lay between the germline ends. The CDR3 has 21 residues. The CDR3 nucleotides read TGCGCCAGCAGCCAAGATAAGGGTATGAGCGGAGGGCTCTCTGGGGCCAACGTCCTGACTTTC. Translating it yields CASSQDKGMSGGLSGANVLTF.

The sample holds a few counts of this clone. CDR3 amino acids: CAWSPGKTEAFF. The CDR3 bases are TGTGCCTGGAGTCCAGGAAAAACTGAAGCTTTCTTT. This rearrangement joins TRBV30 to TRBJ1-1; D unclear. V was cut by 2 bases and J by 5 bases, with 9 bases left in between. Germline V lookup: CDR1 GTSNPN, CDR2 SVGIG (reference sequence). The CDR3 loop spans 12 amino acids.

V usage is TRBV18 and J usage is TRBJ2-1; the match to TRBD2 covers 10 bases. CDR1 is KGHSH and CDR2 is LQKENI in the germline V gene. The CDR3 has 15 residues. The V segment lost 6 bases and the J segment 4 bases; nucleotides outside the gene matches: 6. The CDR3 DNA sequence: TGTGCCAGCTCTCAATCTAGCGGGAGTTACAATGAGCAGTTCTTC. The encoded protein is CASSQSSGSYNEQFF.